The 21 T cell receptor beta chains presented below share a single source sample, sequenced in a study of blood T cell repertoires in COVID-19 (dated by TCRdb to about 2020). The library was generated by the immunoSEQ multiplex PCR assay. This immuneACCESS table, as held by TCRdb, lists in-frame sequences with V and J called but not all clones. Of the missing ones, under half trace to an unresolved V gene in checked studies; the others have no known cause. The sample yields about 190,000 clones; around 85% were counted once. In total, the top ten clones hold roughly 3.2% of the sample. The sample comprised PBMCs or T cells enriched from blood (not recorded which). All receptors come from a woman aged 25 to 39 who had recovered from COVID-19.

CDR3 sequence reads: CASSAGLAGRVSYNEQFF. CDR3 nucleotides: TGTGCCAGCAGTGCGGGACTAGCGGGAAGGGTCTCCTACAATGAGCAGTTCTTC. The gene calls are TRBV28 and TRBJ2-1; 13 nucleotides align to TRBD2. The CDR3 consists of 18 residues. The trim removed 5 bases at V and 0 bases at J, leaving 7 bases unmatched. Germline-derived CDR1 and CDR2 are MDHEN and SYDVKM. The full variable domain, its missing parts supplied by reference TRBV28 and TRBJ2-1, is DVKVTQSSRYLVKRTGEKVFLECVQDMDHENMFWYRQDPGLGLRLIYFSYDVKMKEKGDIPEGYSVSREKKERFSLILESASTNQTSMYLCASSAGLAGRVSYNEQFFGPGTRLTVL.

This CDR3 is CASSESIEQYF. For the CDR3, the DNA is TGTGCCAGTAGTGAGAGTATCGAGCAGTACTTC. This rearrangement joins TRBV19 to TRBJ2-7; no firm D call. Trimming took 5 bases from V and 6 from J, leaving 8 bases between them. This CDR3 region has 11 residues. The germline CDR1 and CDR2 sequences are LNHDA and SQIVND (reference sequence).

This clone was found once. V and J are TRBV28 and TRBJ1-1; the D gene is possibly TRBD1 (5 bases). This CDR3 region has 12 residues. Germline V gene lookup returns CDR1 MDHEN and CDR2 SYDVKM. With 7 bases removed from V and 7 bases from J, the gap between germline ends came to 13 bases. The CDR3: CASMRQRNEAFF. The DNA of the CDR3 is TGTGCCAGCATGAGACAGAGGAATGAAGCTTTCTTT.

The table lists this clone with a few counts. This sequence joins TRBV21-1 and TRBJ2-1; the table's TRBD1 call for D was not verified on the DNA. TRBV21-1 is deemed a pseudogene. This CDR3 comprises 19 residues. The CDR3 region has the DNA TGTGCCAGCAGCAAAAGAGGGTCCGGGACAGCAAGCCCCTACAATGAGCAGTTCTTC. Translating it yields CASSKRGSGTASPYNEQFF.

The chain is built from TRBV28 and TRBJ1-2; D gene uncertain. CDR1 MDHEN and CDR2 SYDVKM come from the germline V gene. This CDR3 comprises 15 residues. V was clipped by 7 bases and J by 1 base, with 16 bases between them. The CDR3 sequence: CASNPRFAINYGYTF. The CDR3 nucleotides are TGTGCCAGCAATCCCCGTTTCGCGATTAACTATGGCTACACCTTC.

In this sample, this clone turned up many times. This chain connects TRBV3-1 (or the pseudogene TRBV3-2) to TRBJ1-1; 11 positions agree with TRBD1. Germline loops: CDR1 LGHDT, CDR2 YNNKEL (reference sequence). The CDR3 consists of 20 residues. The ends lost 4 bases at V and 7 bases at J; junction bases unmatched: 23. CDR3: CASSPLRRRSDRTGGGEAFF. In nucleotides, the CDR3 is TGTGCCAGCAGCCCGCTACGTCGCCGGTCTGATCGGACAGGGGGCGGTGAAGCTTTCTTT.

This chain joins TRBV19 and TRBJ1-4, with TRBD1 identical over 7 bases. The V and J ends lost 4 bases and 8 bases, in that order; junction bases with no gene match: 7. The germline V gene has CDR1 LNHDA and CDR2 SQIVND (reference sequence). The CDR3 is made up of 14 amino acids. The CDR3 coding sequence is TGTGCCAGTAGTAGCCGGGACAGAGGGGAAAAACTGTTTTTT. It codes for CASSSRDRGEKLFF.

V and J are TRBV25-1 and TRBJ2-5, with TRBD1 matching 7 bases. The CDR3 totals 15 residues. Germline V gene sequence: CDR1 MGHDK, CDR2 SYGVNS. The ends lost 6 bases at V and 4 bases at J; junction bases unmatched: 11. The CDR3 sequence: CASSPTGAGGETQYF. Here the CDR3 DNA reads TGTGCCAGCAGCCCCACAGGGGCTGGGGGAGAGACCCAGTACTTC.

This chain connects TRBV24-1 to TRBJ1-1; 7 nucleotides agree with TRBD1. The germline gives CDR1 KGHDR, CDR2 SFDVKD. This CDR3 has 13 amino acids. V was pared by 4 bases and J by 7 bases, with 5 bases of the junction left unmatched. DNA of the CDR3: TGTGCCACCAGTGACCCGACAGGGTATGAAGCTTTCTTT. Translating gives CATSDPTGYEAFF.

The rearrangement uses TRBV15 and TRBJ1-4; 7 positions agree with TRBD1. V lost 2 bases and J lost 7; bases outside the gene matches: 4. CDR1 and CDR2 from the germline V gene are LNHNV and YYDKDF (reference sequence). The CDR3 has 14 amino acids. This chain's CDR3 is CATSRLTGTEKLFF. The CDR3 region has the DNA TGTGCCACCAGCAGACTGACAGGGACTGAAAAACTGTTTTTT.

This rearrangement joins TRBV28 to TRBJ1-2; D gene uncertain. Germline assignment: CDR1 MDHEN and CDR2 SYDVKM. This CDR3 comprises 11 residues. The V gene lost 7 bases and the J gene lost 7 bases, with 10 bases spanning the gap. The CDR3 sequence is CASTDLGGYTF. CDR3 DNA sequence: TGTGCCAGCACTGACTTAGGTGGCTACACCTTC.

The V and J genes are TRBV2 and TRBJ1-5; D might be TRBD1 (5 bases). V was shortened by 5 bases and J by 5 bases, with 7 bases between the two germline ends. The V gene's germline CDR1 is SNHLY and CDR2 FYNNEI. CDR3 length: 12 residues. The CDR3 loop is CASSKTDQPQHF. For the CDR3, the DNA is TGTGCCAGCAGTAAGACAGATCAGCCCCAGCATTTT.

The chain recombines TRBV18 with TRBJ2-3; maybe TRBD2 (5 bases). The CDR3 spans 14 residues. Germline CDR1 and CDR2: KGHSH and LQKENI. V was pared by 3 bases and J by 5 bases, with 12 bases between. CDR3 bases: TGTGCCAGCTCACCGGGAGCTAGTGTAGATACGCAGTATTTT. Translation: CASSPGASVDTQYF.

The gene calls are TRBV28 and TRBJ2-7; TRBD1 agrees at 7 bases. This CDR3 is 12 amino acids long. From germline, CDR1 is MDHEN and CDR2 SYDVKM. V gave up 10 bases and J gave up 5 bases; unmatched junction bases: 8. CDR3 bases: TGTGCCACCGAGACAGGGTTCAACGAGCAGTACTTC. Its protein product is CATETGFNEQYF.

This sequence joins TRBV28 and TRBJ2-3; perhaps TRBD2 as D (5 bases). Trimming removed 5 bases at V and 1 base at J, with 25 bases between. CDR3 length equals 19 residues. The germline CDR1 and CDR2 sequences are MDHEN and SYDVKM. DNA of the CDR3: TGTGCCAGCAGTCAGGAGTGGGGATCTGGGAGAACCGGCACAGATACGCAGTATTTT. This codes for CASSQEWGSGRTGTDTQYF.

V and J are TRBV2 and TRBJ2-7; a possible D gene is TRBD1 (5 bases). Germline lookup yields CDR1 SNHLY and CDR2 FYNNEI. The CDR3 extends over 12 amino acids. Trimming pared 10 bases from V and 2 bases from J, leaving 12 bases between. The CDR3 spells CAKRKGPYEQYF. The CDR3 DNA is TGTGCCAAGAGGAAGGGGCCCTACGAGCAGTACTTC.

The CDR3 region is CASSAFGNYGYTF. The DNA of the CDR3 is TGCGCCAGCAGTGCGTTCGGGAACTATGGCTACACCTTC. This chain uses TRBV10-1 with TRBJ1-2; no clear D gene. Germline CDR1 reads WNHNN; CDR2 reads SYGVQD (reference sequence). This CDR3 has 13 amino acids. V lost 4 bases to trimming and J lost 2 bases, with 8 bases between them.

The CDR3 loop reads CASSNAQGRLTEAFF. The DNA for the CDR3 is TGCGCCAGCAGCAACGCACAGGGGCGTCTCACTGAAGCTTTCTTT. This chain links TRBV5-1 with TRBJ1-1, with 7 nucleotides matching TRBD1. The CDR3 extends over 15 amino acids. With V trimmed by 4 bases and J by 4 bases, 10 bases remained unmatched. Germline loops: CDR1 SGHRS, CDR2 YFSETQ.

V gene TRBV12-5 combines with J gene TRBJ1-5, with D possibly being TRBD1 (5 bases). V shed 7 bases and J shed 7 bases, with 11 bases lying between them. Looked up from germline, CDR1 is LGHNT and CDR2 is FRNRAP. The CDR3 contains 12 residues. CDR3 in DNA: TGTGCTAGTGCCCAGGGAGGACAGCCCCAGCATTTT. Protein product: CASAQGGQPQHF.

The rearrangement links TRBV11-2 to TRBJ2-3; a weak D match, TRBD1 (5 bases). V lost 5 bases and J 3 bases, leaving 15 bases between the germline ends. There are 15 residues in the CDR3. The V gene's germline CDR1 is SGHAT and CDR2 FQNNGV. The CDR3 is CASSGNRGWTDTQYF. As DNA, the CDR3 is TGTGCCAGCAGCGGCAATAGGGGCTGGACAGATACGCAGTATTTT.

The CDR3, as DNA: TGCGCCAGCAGCTTGGCACCGGGACAGGGGGAGAAAGAGCCCCAGCATTTT. Its protein product is CASSLAPGQGEKEPQHF. The chain is built from TRBV5-1 and TRBJ1-5; the match to TRBD1 covers 11 bases. V was pared by 0 bases and J by 8 bases, with 10 bases of the junction left unmatched. The germline CDR1 and CDR2 sequences are SGHRS and YFSETQ. This CDR3 is 17 amino acids long. The whole variable domain, remainder taken from reference TRBV5-1 and TRBJ1-5, is KAGVTQTPRYLIKTRGQQVTLSCSPISGHRSVSWYQQTPGQGLQFLFEYFSETQRNKGNFPGRFSGRQFSNSRSEMNVSTLELGDSALYLCASSLAPGQGEKEPQHFGDGTRLSIL.